This TCR beta chain is drawn from a study of long-term antiretroviral therapy in people with HIV. Across the study: First collections came about a decade before the 2015 immediate-ART recommendation.

Concerning this clone itself: The target antigen is unknown.

Whole-study findings and limits: Repertoires with HIV possessed tighter CDR3 length spans than those of controls.

They ran version v3.0 of the immunoSEQ assay at survey level. TCRdb's copy holds only in-frame clones and misses some; the assay was immunoSEQ multiplex PCR. The table lists approximately 15,000 clones, roughly 77% of them singletons. This sequence was found in a man aged 18 to 35 with HIV. This specimen was unsorted PBMCs, taken 0.3 years after starting antiretroviral therapy.

The CDR3 sequence: CASRGTGYSNQPQHF. As DNA, the CDR3 is TGTGCCAGCAGAGGGACAGGGTATAGCAATCAGCCCCAGCATTTT. The J gene is TRBJ1-5, the V gene TRBV6-6, with 9 bases matching TRBD1. Trimming removed 6 bases from V and 0 bases from J; junction bases left unmatched: 3. In germline, CDR1 is MNHNY, CDR2 SVGAGI (reference sequence). The CDR3 runs to 15 residues.